One sample yielded the 23 T cell receptor beta chains listed below, sequenced in a study of blood T cell repertoires in COVID-19. The table came from immunoSEQ multiplex PCR; TCRdb's copy has only in-frame clones and leaves some out. The sample records around 180,000 clones, about 84% being singletons. Sequencing was done on a sample of PBMCs or T cells enriched from blood (not recorded which). Every receptor here comes from a man between 50 and 59 years old who had recovered from COVID-19.

This clone was observed a handful of times. The rearrangement links TRBV27 to TRBJ1-5, with D unclear. Germline CDR1 reads MNHEY; CDR2 reads SMNVEV (reference sequence). The germline V and J ends were trimmed by 9 bases and 7 bases, with 16 bases remaining between them. The CDR3 is 13 amino acids. For the CDR3, the DNA is TGTGCCAGTCGAGAGGCCGGTGACCAGCCCCAGCATTTT. It translates to CASREAGDQPQHF.

The chain uses TRBV18 and TRBJ1-1; no clear D gene. The CDR3 consists of 15 residues. CDR1 and CDR2 from the germline V gene are KGHSH and LQKENI. Trimming shortened V by 6 bases and J by 0 bases, and 14 bases separated the two germline ends. CDR3 protein: CASSPQGGMNTEAFF. CDR3 coding DNA: TGTGCCAGCTCGCCCCAAGGAGGGATGAACACTGAAGCTTTCTTT.

This clone has only one observation. The chain links TRBV19 to TRBJ2-3, with a tentative D call TRBD2 (5 bases). CDR3 length: 16 amino acids. Trimming took off 3 bases at V and 1 base at J, with 14 bases between the two ends. The V gene's germline CDR1 is LNHDA and CDR2 SQIVND (reference sequence). CDR3 nucleotide sequence: TGTGCCAGTAGTATTGGAGGTAGCGCGGGCACAGATACGCAGTATTTT. Translated, it gives CASSIGGSAGTDTQYF.

The chain couples TRBV5-1 to TRBJ1-2, with TRBD1 matching over 7 bases. The trim removed 4 bases at V and 1 base at J, leaving 7 bases unmatched. The length of the CDR3 is 15 residues. Germline assignment: CDR1 SGHRS and CDR2 YFSETQ. CDR3 in amino acids: CASSPGQTFNYGYTF. Written as DNA, the CDR3 is TGCGCCAGCAGCCCGGGACAGACTTTTAACTATGGCTACACCTTC.

The V call is TRBV3-1 (or the pseudogene TRBV3-2), the J call TRBJ2-3; the D gene is possibly TRBD2 (6 bases). Germline-derived CDR1 and CDR2 are LGHDT and YNNKEL (reference sequence). This CDR3 has 13 amino acids. V lost 7 bases to trimming and J lost 5 bases, with 13 bases between them. The CDR3 DNA reads as TGTGCCAGCACCCCCGGGGGACTAGATACGCAGTATTTT. This sequence encodes CASTPGGLDTQYF.

The rearrangement links TRBV28 to TRBJ2-6; 8 bases match TRBD2. The ends lost 7 bases at V and 0 bases at J; junction bases unmatched: 11. This CDR3 contains 18 residues. Germline V gene sequence: CDR1 MDHEN, CDR2 SYDVKM. The CDR3 coding sequence is TGTGCCAGCACCCCACCCCAGCGGGGGTTCTCTGGGGCCAACGTCCTGACTTTC. Its translation is CASTPPQRGFSGANVLTF.

The chain uses TRBV7-2 and TRBJ1-3; no firm D call. CDR1 and CDR2 from the germline V gene are SGHTA and FQGNSA. V lost 6 bases to trimming and J lost 4 bases, with 13 bases between them. The CDR3 extends over 14 amino acids. The DNA of the CDR3 is TGTGCCAGCAGGGTCGGGAGTCGAGGAAACACCATATATTTT. Translated, it gives CASRVGSRGNTIYF.

This clone was counted once. The chain links TRBV28 to TRBJ1-3; 8 nucleotides match TRBD1. With 6 bases clipped from V and 4 bases from J, the junction kept 11 bases outside the gene matches. The CDR3 contains 16 residues. Germline V gives CDR1 MDHEN, CDR2 SYDVKM. The CDR3, as DNA: TGTGCCAGCAGCCCCAGCAACCGACAGGGGGGAAACACCATATATTTT. This gives the protein CASSPSNRQGGNTIYF.

The V call is TRBV10-3, the J call TRBJ2-7; TRBD1 aligns across 7 bases. V shed 4 bases, J shed 4 bases, and the junction held 7 bases outside the gene matches. CDR1 is ENHRY and CDR2 is SYGVKD in the germline V gene. The CDR3 consists of 14 residues. The CDR3, as DNA: TGTGCCATCAGTGGCAACAGGGGTCCGTACGAGCAGTACTTC. It is translated as CAISGNRGPYEQYF.

This chain joins TRBV4-1 and TRBJ2-1; TRBD2 agrees at 8 bases. The CDR3 is made up of 17 amino acids. Losses at the gene ends were 1 base for V and 1 base for J; bases not matched to a gene: 6. Looked up from germline, CDR1 is MGHRA and CDR2 is YSYEKL. The CDR3 DNA sequence: TGCGCCAGCAGCCAAGTTTCGAGCGGGGGTTCCTACAATGAGCAGTTCTTC. Translation gives CASSQVSSGGSYNEQFF.

In its sample, this clone was seen a few times. The chain has TRBV7-2 and TRBJ2-3; D is perhaps TRBD2 (5 bases). V lost 6 bases and J lost 3, with 7 bases in between. The CDR3 contains 12 residues. CDR1 and CDR2 (germline): SGHTA, FQGNSA. The CDR3 DNA follows: TGTGCCAGCAGGAGGGAGACAGATACGCAGTATTTT. Protein product: CASRRETDTQYF.

The gene calls are TRBV28 and TRBJ2-7; 8 bases map to TRBD2. This CDR3 contains 14 residues. The germline V gene has CDR1 MDHEN and CDR2 SYDVKM. The V gene end was trimmed by 10 bases and the J gene end by 0 bases; junction bases not matched to a gene: 8. The DNA of the CDR3 is TGTGCCACCTCGGGAGGGGGGTACTCCTACGAGCAGTACTTC. This translates into CATSGGGYSYEQYF.

The J gene is TRBJ2-2, the V gene TRBV2; unclear D gene. Trimming shortened V by 7 bases and J by 6 bases, and 21 bases separated the two germline ends. In germline, CDR1 is SNHLY, CDR2 FYNNEI. The CDR3 spans 16 residues. The CDR3 coding sequence is TGTGCCAGCACCTACCTAGAGAGTAGAACATCCGGGGAGCTGTTTTTT. Translating gives CASTYLESRTSGELFF.

The rearrangement joins TRBV30 to TRBJ1-4; no reliable D call. The CDR3 is made up of 14 amino acids. Trimming cost V 5 bases and J 8 bases, with 18 bases left between them. The germline V gene encodes CDR1 GTSNPN and CDR2 SVGIG (reference sequence). In DNA form, the CDR3 reads TGTGCCTGGCTCCGGGAAGCGGGTTCCGAAAAACTGTTTTTT. Translated: CAWLREAGSEKLFF.

This rearrangement joins TRBV5-4 to TRBJ1-2, with 10 bases aligning to TRBD1. This CDR3 comprises 13 residues. Per germline, CDR1 SGHNT and CDR2 YYREEE (reference sequence). The J segment lost 7 bases and the V segment lost 3 bases, leaving 3 bases of the junction unmatched. The DNA of the CDR3 is TGTGCCAGCAGCTGGGGACAGGGGTCTGGCTACACCTTC. It specifies CASSWGQGSGYTF.

J is TRBJ1-1 and V is TRBV4-1; 7 positions agree with TRBD1. The germline V gene has CDR1 MGHRA and CDR2 YSYEKL. V dropped 0 bases and J dropped 1; count of bases not matched to a gene: 5. The CDR3 consists of 16 residues. The CDR3 DNA follows: TGCGCCAGCAGCCAAGAAGGGTGGACAGGGAACACTGAAGCTTTCTTT. It translates to CASSQEGWTGNTEAFF.

The rearrangement links TRBV5-1 to TRBJ1-2, with a possible D match to TRBD1 (5 bases). V was pared by 4 bases and J by 4 bases, with 23 bases between. Per the germline V gene, CDR1 is SGHRS and CDR2 is YFSETQ. There are 17 residues in the CDR3. The CDR3 region is CASSPSGFWGGGYGYTF. The CDR3 DNA follows: TGCGCCAGCAGCCCATCGGGGTTCTGGGGCGGGGGCTATGGCTACACCTTC.

This chain uses TRBV5-1 with TRBJ2-1; TRBD2 is a possible D gene (5 bases). The germline gives CDR1 SGHRS, CDR2 YFSETQ. V gave up 3 bases and J gave up 8 bases, with 15 bases separating them. The CDR3 totals 14 residues. DNA of the CDR3: TGCGCCAGCAGCTCCGCGCCCTCCGGGGATGAGCAGTTCTTC. Translated: CASSSAPSGDEQFF.

V and J are TRBV10-3 and TRBJ2-6; D not certain. CDR1 ENHRY and CDR2 SYGVKD come from the germline V gene. This CDR3 spans 16 amino acids. V was clipped by 0 bases and J by 0 bases, with 6 bases between them. CDR3 in DNA: TGTGCCATCAGTGAGTCGAAGAGCTCTGGGGCCAACGTCCTGACTTTC. Amino acids: CAISESKSSGANVLTF.

This clone is a singleton in its sample. The junction shows a germline mismatch at one end, possibly a read error. This chain links TRBV7-7 with TRBJ2-1; 10 bases align to TRBD1. The length of the CDR3 is 15 residues. Looked up from germline, CDR1 is SSHAT and CDR2 is FNYEAQ (reference sequence). CDR3 in amino acids: CASSGPGQGINEQFF. The CDR3 DNA follows: TGTGCTAGCAGCGGTCCGGGACAGGGGATCAATGAGCAGTTCTTC.

This clone occurred a few times. The chain has TRBV11-2 and TRBJ2-1, with 7 bases aligning to TRBD2. The CDR3 has 15 residues. The V gene's germline CDR1 is SGHAT and CDR2 FQNNGV. Trimming cost V 5 bases and J 4 bases; bases outside gene matches: 8. CDR3 protein: CASSPGTGGYNEQFF. CDR3 DNA: TGTGCCAGCAGCCCGGGGACGGGGGGTTACAATGAGCAGTTCTTC.

This clone was picked up one time. CDR3 protein: CASTQGTGRGYTF. CDR3 sequence (DNA): TGTGCCAGTACCCAGGGGACAGGGCGTGGCTACACCTTC. J is TRBJ1-2 and V is TRBV19; 9 bases are shared with TRBD1. Trimming at V came to 7 bases and at J to 7 bases, leaving 7 bases not matched to a gene. The germline gives CDR1 LNHDA, CDR2 SQIVND (reference sequence). This CDR3 has 13 amino acids.

The chain links TRBV5-1 to TRBJ1-1; the match to TRBD1 covers 7 bases. J was trimmed by 7 bases and V by 3 bases; bases with no gene match: 6. Germline lookup yields CDR1 SGHRS and CDR2 YFSETQ. CDR3 size: 13 residues. CDR3 sequence (DNA): TGCGCCAGCAGCTCGGGACAGAGACTTGAAGCTTTCTTT. Translation gives CASSSGQRLEAFF.